This T cell receptor beta chain was recovered during a study of CD8 T cells in Susac syndrome. Germline CDR1 is SGHDN and CDR2 is FVKESK. Trimming cost V 1 base and J 3 bases, with 13 bases left between them. The CDR3 extends over 15 amino acids. Reverse transcription of roughly 0.45 to 1 ug RNA used random hexamers. MiXCR, applied by TCRdb to the immunoSEQ multiplex PCR reads, yields one record per CDR3 protein. Of roughly 150,000 distinct CDR3 sequences in the sample, around 96% were seen once. The chain carries TRBV14 and TRBJ2-7, with D possibly TRBD1 on 5 matching bases. The sequencing sample was made of CD8+ T cells from PBMCs. The receptor was derived from a human donor with multiple sclerosis. The CDR3 region is CASSQGVGRGYEQYF. The CDR3 bases are TGTGCCAGCAGCCAAGGCGTCGGTAGGGGCTACGAGCAGTACTTC.